A single sample is the source of the 20 T cell receptor beta chains below, sequenced in a study of post-analysis software for immune sequencing data. Their antigens remain unidentified. The TCR beta cDNA libraries carried unique molecular identifiers. TCRdb analysed the PCR reads with MiXCR anew, one entry per CDR3 protein. The data contain roughly 400,000 distinct CDR3 sequences, roughly 38% of them seen just once; the ten biggest clones take up under 9%. General study results and limits: The study found TRBV5-6, TRBV5-1 and TRBV20-1 among 5 or 6 TRBV segments more frequent in patients than controls.

The specimen was blood. The receptors stem from a girl aged 2 to 10 with multiple sclerosis.

This clonotype was seen more than once but under ten times. CDR3 sequence (DNA): TGTGCCAGCACTAGGAGGGGACTGACTTACGAGCAGTACTTC. Protein product: CASTRRGLTYEQYF. The genes are TRBV12-3 or TRBV12-4 and TRBJ2-7, with a tentative D call TRBD2 (6 bases). Trimming left V 7 bases short and J 4 bases short, with 17 bases between. The CDR3 loop spans 14 amino acids.

The rearrangement joins TRBV4-3 to TRBJ1-4; a weak D match, TRBD1 (6 bases). CDR1 and CDR2 (germline): LGHNA, YSLEER. The CDR3 has 16 residues. Trimming cost V 4 bases and J 3 bases, with 15 bases left between them. This CDR3 reads CASSLLLGASNEKLFF. DNA of the CDR3: TGCGCCAGCAGCCTCCTTCTGGGGGCATCTAATGAAAAACTGTTTTTT.

A few counts support this clonotype. This chain joins TRBV28 and TRBJ2-1, with D maybe TRBD2 (7 bases). Trimming shortened V by 10 bases and J by 4 bases, and 17 bases separated the two germline ends. Per germline, CDR1 MDHEN and CDR2 SYDVKM. The CDR3 totals 14 residues. The CDR3 DNA is TGTGCCATTTCGAGGGGGGGTGCTTACAATGAGCAGTTCTTC. It specifies CAISRGGAYNEQFF.

This rearrangement joins TRBV29-1 to TRBJ2-3; D call uncertain. V lost 7 bases, J lost 0 bases, and 11 bases lay in between. CDR1 is SQVTM and CDR2 is ANQGSEA in the germline V gene. The CDR3 sequence is 13 residues long. CDR3 residues: CSGQSWSTDTQYF. CDR3 nucleotide sequence: TGCAGCGGCCAAAGCTGGAGCACAGATACGCAGTATTTT.

This sequence joins TRBV7-9 and TRBJ1-2; D uncertain. The CDR3 length is 15 residues. Per the germline V gene, CDR1 is SEHNR and CDR2 is FQNEAQ (reference sequence). Trimming stripped 5 bases from V and 8 bases from J, with 21 bases between. CDR3 nucleotides: TGTGCCAGCAGCCCAACCGGGAATACCATGGAAGGCTACACCTTC. Translation gives CASSPTGNTMEGYTF. Together with reference TRBV7-9 and TRBJ1-2, the CDR3 gives the full variable domain: DTGVSQNPRHKITKRGQNVTFRCDPISEHNRLYWYRQTLGQGPEFLTYFQNEAQLEKSRLLSDRFSAERPKGSFSTLEIQRTEQGDSAMYLCASSPTGNTMEGYTFGSGTRLTVV.

The genes are TRBV5-5 and TRBJ2-7; the D is unclear. Germline V gene lookup returns CDR1 SGHKS and CDR2 YYEKEE (reference sequence). V was trimmed by 0 bases and J by 1 base, leaving 17 bases between them. The CDR3 contains 17 residues. The CDR3 DNA is TGTGCCAGCAGCTTGGGACGTAAGGCACCCGGGTCCTACGAGCAGTACTTC. Its translation: CASSLGRKAPGSYEQYF.

This clonotype was counted only a few times. In DNA, the CDR3 is TGTGCCAGCAGTTACTCGTTTAGGGAAGGATTGCCCTACGAGCAGTACTTC. This encodes CASSYSFREGLPYEQYF. The chain joins TRBV6-5 to TRBJ2-7; D unresolved. Per the germline V gene, CDR1 is MNHEY and CDR2 is SVGAGI. Trimming left V 0 bases short and J 2 bases short, with 17 bases between. The CDR3 is 17 amino acids.

The V call is TRBV5-1, the J call TRBJ2-3; 7 positions match TRBD1. The CDR3 contains 19 residues. V lost 0 bases, J lost 5 bases, and 18 bases stayed unmatched. Germline CDR1 is SGHRS and CDR2 is YFSETQ. CDR3: CASSLGRGGFTGSQDTQYF. CDR3 DNA sequence: TGCGCCAGCAGCTTGGGAAGAGGGGGCTTTACAGGGAGTCAAGATACGCAGTATTTT.

This clonotype has more than one count but fewer than ten. The V gene is TRBV15, the J gene TRBJ1-5, with D perhaps matching TRBD1 (5 bases). Germline-derived CDR1 and CDR2 are LNHNV and YYDKDF (reference sequence). The CDR3 is 16 residues long. Between the trimmed V and J ends, which lost 0 bases and 6 bases, there was a span of 15 bases. The DNA for the CDR3 is TGTGCCACCAGCAGAGATCGGCAGGGCTCGGGTCAGCCCCAGCATTTT. Translated: CATSRDRQGSGQPQHF. Complete variable domain (other parts from reference TRBV15 and TRBJ1-5): DAMVIQNPRYQVTQFGKPVTLSCSQTLNHNVMYWYQQKSSQAPKLLFHYYDKDFNNEADTPDNFQSRRPNTSFCFLDIRSPGLGDTAMYLCATSRDRQGSGQPQHFGDGTRLSIL.

The genes are TRBV27 and TRBJ1-1; D not certain. Germline V gene sequence: CDR1 MNHEY, CDR2 SMNVEV (reference sequence). The CDR3 is made up of 15 amino acids. V lost 4 bases to trimming and J lost 5 bases, with 17 bases between them. For the CDR3, the DNA is TGTGCCAGCAGTTCTTCCCTGGGAAGGTCTACTGAAGCTTTCTTT. Translating gives CASSSSLGRSTEAFF.

The chain combines TRBV11-2 with TRBJ2-1, with 15 bases matching TRBD2. This CDR3 is built from 15 residues. Germline V gene data show CDR1 as SGHAT and CDR2 as FQNNGV. The V gene end was trimmed by 6 bases and the J gene end by 8 bases; junction bases not matched to a gene: 5. The CDR3 region has the DNA TGTGCCAGCAGTCGGACTAGCGGGAGGGCCCATGAGCAGTTCTTC. Translation: CASSRTSGRAHEQFF.

This clonotype was observed a handful of times. The chain uses TRBV28 and TRBJ2-7, with 8 bases that match TRBD2. Germline CDR1 is MDHEN and CDR2 is SYDVKM. The CDR3 loop spans 15 amino acids. The V gene end was trimmed by 6 bases and the J gene end by 2 bases; junction bases not matched to a gene: 9. CDR3 sequence (DNA): TGTGCCAGCAGCATGCCGGGGACTAGAACCTACGAGCAGTACTTC. The encoded protein is CASSMPGTRTYEQYF. The full variable domain, in which reference TRBV28 and TRBJ2-7 provide the parts outside the CDR3, is DVKVTQSSRYLVKRTGEKVFLECVQDMDHENMFWYRQDPGLGLRLIYFSYDVKMKEKGDIPEGYSVSREKKERFSLILESASTNQTSMYLCASSMPGTRTYEQYFGPGTRLTVT.

This chain links TRBV20-1 with TRBJ1-2; perhaps TRBD1 as D (6 bases). This CDR3 is built from 15 residues. Germline V lookup: CDR1 DFQATT, CDR2 SNEGSKA (reference sequence). V lost 4 bases and J 6 bases, leaving 21 bases between the germline ends. CDR3 bases: TGCAGTGCTACTACATTGTTCGGGACACCCAATGGCTACACCTTC. Residues: CSATTLFGTPNGYTF.

The chain joins TRBV28 to TRBJ2-3; tentatively, D is TRBD1 or TRBD2 (7 bases each). V lost 5 bases and J 5 bases, leaving 23 bases between the germline ends. Germline-derived CDR1 and CDR2 are MDHEN and SYDVKM. This CDR3 is 17 amino acids long. The CDR3 spells CASSPWGGGGGEDTQYF. DNA for the CDR3: TGTGCCAGCAGTCCTTGGGGAGGGGGAGGGGGCGAAGATACGCAGTATTTT.

The chain links TRBV28 to TRBJ1-2; weak D call: TRBD1 (5 bases). CDR1 and CDR2 from the germline V gene are MDHEN and SYDVKM. Between the trimmed V and J ends, which lost 4 bases and 6 bases, there was a span of 12 bases. CDR3 length: 13 residues. CDR3 in DNA: TGTGCCAGCAGTTGGGGCCCAAGCCATGGCTACACCTTC. Protein product: CASSWGPSHGYTF.

This sequence joins TRBV4-1 and TRBJ2-3, with a weak D call TRBD2 (5 bases). Looked up from germline, CDR1 is MGHRA and CDR2 is YSYEKL. The CDR3 is made up of 18 amino acids. The V end was cut by 0 bases, the J end by 1 base, with 17 bases between. DNA for the CDR3: TGCGCCAGCAGCCAAGATCCAGTCCGGGGATACGGCACAGATACGCAGTATTTT. Residues: CASSQDPVRGYGTDTQYF.

This clonotype was picked up a small number of times. The rearrangement uses TRBV20-1 and TRBJ2-5; 10 bases match TRBD1. V trimming: 5 bases; J trimming: 0 bases; junction bases outside the gene matches: 9. This CDR3 is 16 amino acids long. CDR1 DFQATT and CDR2 SNEGSKA come from the germline V gene (reference sequence). CDR3 in amino acids: CSAPVWTGGNQETQYF. DNA of the CDR3: TGCAGTGCTCCGGTGTGGACAGGGGGTAACCAAGAGACCCAGTACTTC.

The chain has TRBV5-6 and TRBJ2-7, with 7 bases matching TRBD1. The DNA matches TRBJ2-5 better at its end, which makes the J call doubtful. Germline V CDR1 and CDR2: SGHDT, YYEEEE. The length of the CDR3 is 15 residues. The CDR3 reads CASSFLGQAEETQYF. In DNA form, the CDR3 reads TGTGCCAGCAGCTTTCTCGGACAGGCCGAAGAGACCCAGTACTTC.

The chain has TRBV5-5 and TRBJ1-4; a weak D match, TRBD1 (5 bases). V was trimmed by 2 bases and J by 8 bases, leaving 25 bases between them. This CDR3 has 18 residues. Germline V lookup: CDR1 SGHKS, CDR2 YYEKEE (reference sequence). The CDR3 bases are TGTGCCAGCAGCTTTACCTATCCGTCGGGCAGGGTCGGGGAAAAACTGTTTTTT. Translating it yields CASSFTYPSGRVGEKLFF.

The chain is built from TRBV24-1 and TRBJ2-3; D gene uncertain. The CDR3 extends over 10 amino acids. Trimming stripped 7 bases from V and 5 bases from J, with 3 bases between. Germline CDR1 and CDR2: KGHDR and SFDVKD. The CDR3: CATRRDTQYF. CDR3 coding DNA: TGTGCCACCAGGAGAGATACGCAGTATTTT.